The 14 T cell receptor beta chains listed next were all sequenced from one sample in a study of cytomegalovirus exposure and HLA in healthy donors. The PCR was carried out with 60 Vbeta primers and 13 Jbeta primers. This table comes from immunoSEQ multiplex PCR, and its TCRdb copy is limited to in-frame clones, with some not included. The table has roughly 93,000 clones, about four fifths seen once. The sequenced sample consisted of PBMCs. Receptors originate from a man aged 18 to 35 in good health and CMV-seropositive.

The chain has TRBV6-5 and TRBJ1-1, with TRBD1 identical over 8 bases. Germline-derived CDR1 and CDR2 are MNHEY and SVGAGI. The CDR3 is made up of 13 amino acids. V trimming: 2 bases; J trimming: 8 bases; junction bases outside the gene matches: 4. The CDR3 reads CASSYPGTGEAFF. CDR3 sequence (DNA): TGTGCCAGCAGTTACCCTGGGACAGGCGAAGCTTTCTTT.

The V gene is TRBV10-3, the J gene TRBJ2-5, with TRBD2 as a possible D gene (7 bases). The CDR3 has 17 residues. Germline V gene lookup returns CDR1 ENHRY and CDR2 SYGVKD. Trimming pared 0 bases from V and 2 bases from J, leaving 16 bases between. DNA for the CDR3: TGTGCCATCAGTGAGTCGTGGCGCGGGGGCCGACAAGAGACCCAGTACTTC. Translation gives CAISESWRGGRQETQYF.

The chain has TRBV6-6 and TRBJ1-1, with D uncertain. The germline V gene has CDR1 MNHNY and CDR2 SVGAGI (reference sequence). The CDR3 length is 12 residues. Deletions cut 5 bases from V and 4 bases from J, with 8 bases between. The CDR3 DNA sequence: TGTGCCAGCAGTGCTACTAGCACTGAAGCTTTCTTT. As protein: CASSATSTEAFF.

The CDR3 sequence: CSVEGRGLYEQYF. CDR3 nucleotides: TGCAGCGTTGAAGGCAGGGGGCTGTACGAGCAGTACTTC. The V and J genes are TRBV29-1 and TRBJ2-7; TRBD1 matches 8 bases. The CDR3 runs 13 residues. V lost 1 base, J lost 4 bases, and 3 bases stayed unmatched. Per the germline V gene, CDR1 is SQVTM and CDR2 is ANQGSEA.

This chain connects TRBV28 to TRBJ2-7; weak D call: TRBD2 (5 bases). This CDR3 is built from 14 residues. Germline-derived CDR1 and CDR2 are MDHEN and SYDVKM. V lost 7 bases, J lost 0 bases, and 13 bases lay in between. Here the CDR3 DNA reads TGTGCCAGCACCCCGGAGGTTACCTCCTACGAGCAGTACTTC. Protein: CASTPEVTSYEQYF.

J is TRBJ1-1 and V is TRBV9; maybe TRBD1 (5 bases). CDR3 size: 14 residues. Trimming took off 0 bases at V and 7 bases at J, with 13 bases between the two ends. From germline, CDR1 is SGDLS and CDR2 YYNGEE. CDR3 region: CASSVGQKDDEAFF. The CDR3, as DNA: TGTGCCAGCAGCGTAGGACAGAAGGACGATGAAGCTTTCTTT.

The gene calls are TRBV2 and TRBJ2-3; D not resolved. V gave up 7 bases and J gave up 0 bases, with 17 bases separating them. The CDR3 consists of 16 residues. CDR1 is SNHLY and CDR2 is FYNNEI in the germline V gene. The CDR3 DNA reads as TGTGCCAGCACGGAGCAGCGAACTTTTAGCACAGATACGCAGTATTTT. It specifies CASTEQRTFSTDTQYF.

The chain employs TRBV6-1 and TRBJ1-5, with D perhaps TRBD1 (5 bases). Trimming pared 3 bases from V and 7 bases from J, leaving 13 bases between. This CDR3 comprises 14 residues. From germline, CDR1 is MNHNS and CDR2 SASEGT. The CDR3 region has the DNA TGTGCCAGCAGTGACGGCAGGGCTGGACAGCCCCAGCATTTT. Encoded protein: CASSDGRAGQPQHF.

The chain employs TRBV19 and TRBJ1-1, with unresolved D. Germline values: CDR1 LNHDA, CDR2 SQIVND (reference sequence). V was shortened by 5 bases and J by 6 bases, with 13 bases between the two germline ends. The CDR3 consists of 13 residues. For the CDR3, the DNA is TGTGCCAGTAGTTCTAACGCCGGGTCTGAAGCTTTCTTT. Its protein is CASSSNAGSEAFF. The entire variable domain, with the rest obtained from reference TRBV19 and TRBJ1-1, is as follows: DGGITQSPKYLFRKEGQNVTLSCEQNLNHDAMYWYRQDPGQGLRLIYYSQIVNDFQKGDIAEGYSVSREKKESFPLTVTSAQKNPTAFYLCASSSNAGSEAFFGQGTRLTVV.

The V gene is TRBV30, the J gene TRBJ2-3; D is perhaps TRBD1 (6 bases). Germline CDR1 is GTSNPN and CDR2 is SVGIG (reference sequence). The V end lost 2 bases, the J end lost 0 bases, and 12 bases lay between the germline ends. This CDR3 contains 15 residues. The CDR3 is CAWSRQAASTDTQYF. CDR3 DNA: TGTGCCTGGAGTAGACAGGCCGCTAGCACAGATACGCAGTATTTT. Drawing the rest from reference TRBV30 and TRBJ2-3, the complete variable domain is SQTIHQWPATLVQPVGSPLSLECTVEGTSNPNLYWYRQAAGRGLQLLFYSVGIGQISSEVPQNLSASRPQDRQFILSSKKLLLSDSGFYLCAWSRQAASTDTQYFGPGTRLTVL.

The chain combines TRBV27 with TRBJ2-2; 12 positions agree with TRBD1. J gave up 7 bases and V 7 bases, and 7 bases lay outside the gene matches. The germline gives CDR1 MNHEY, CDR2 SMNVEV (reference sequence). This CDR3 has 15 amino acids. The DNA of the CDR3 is TGTGCCAGCACCGGGGACAGGGGGCAGGTCGGGGAGCTGTTTTTT. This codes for CASTGDRGQVGELFF.

The CDR3 here is CASSLSGGNQPQHF. Written as DNA, the CDR3 is TGTGCCAGCAGCTTATCAGGGGGCAATCAGCCCCAGCATTTT. V is TRBV7-3 and J is TRBJ1-5; tentative D call: TRBD1 (6 bases). Germline-derived CDR1 and CDR2 are SGHTA and FQGTGA. The CDR3 is 14 amino acids. Trimming pared 2 bases from V and 2 bases from J, leaving 7 bases between.

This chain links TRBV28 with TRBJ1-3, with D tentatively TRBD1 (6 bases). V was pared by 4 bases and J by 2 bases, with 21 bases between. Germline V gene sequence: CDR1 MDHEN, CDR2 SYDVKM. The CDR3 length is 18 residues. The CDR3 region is CASSSPAGAKKAGNTIYF. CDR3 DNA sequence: TGTGCCAGCAGTTCGCCGGCGGGGGCTAAGAAGGCTGGAAACACCATATATTTT.

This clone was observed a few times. CDR3 amino acids: CASSLAGTGSNEKLFF. The CDR3 DNA reads as TGTGCCAGCAGCTTAGCGGGGACAGGGTCTAATGAAAAACTGTTTTTT. The V and J genes are TRBV7-9 and TRBJ1-4; 9 nucleotides line up with TRBD1. The length of the CDR3 is 16 residues. In germline, CDR1 is SEHNR, CDR2 FQNEAQ (reference sequence). The trim removed 0 bases at V and 3 bases at J, leaving 2 bases unmatched. The complete variable domain, with remaining parts taken from reference TRBV7-9 and TRBJ1-4, reads DTGVSQNPRHKITKRGQNVTFRCDPISEHNRLYWYRQTLGQGPEFLTYFQNEAQLEKSRLLSDRFSAERPKGSFSTLEIQRTEQGDSAMYLCASSLAGTGSNEKLFFGSGTQLSVL.